The 22 T cell receptor beta chains reported below all come from one sample, sequenced in a study of cytomegalovirus exposure and HLA in healthy donors. Vbeta (60) and Jbeta (13) primers were used in the PCR. Profiled with immunoSEQ multiplex PCR; TCRdb holds only in-frame clones, not every one. Among over 130,000 clones, approximately 70% were seen once, and the ten largest hold 1.5% to 2%. Material: PBMCs. These receptors originate from a woman aged 25 to 45 in good health and CMV-seronegative.

The V and J genes are TRBV18 and TRBJ2-3, with 7 bases identical to TRBD1. The CDR3 loop spans 14 amino acids. V was clipped by 4 bases and J by 0 bases; unmatched bases: 1. CDR1 and CDR2 from the germline V gene are KGHSH and LQKENI. The CDR3 DNA follows: TGTGCCAGCTCACGACAGGGTAGCACAGATACGCAGTATTTT. It is translated as CASSRQGSTDTQYF. Complete variable domain (other parts from reference TRBV18 and TRBJ2-3): NAGVMQNPRHLVRRRGQEARLRCSPMKGHSHVYWYRQLPEEGLKFMVYLQKENIIDESGMPKERFSAEFPKEGPSILRIQQVVRGDSAAYFCASSRQGSTDTQYFGPGTRLTVL.

V and J are TRBV9 and TRBJ2-1, with 12 bases fitting TRBD2. Looked up from germline, CDR1 is SGDLS and CDR2 is YYNGEE. This CDR3 comprises 17 residues. V shed 4 bases, J shed 0 bases, and the junction held 5 bases outside the gene matches. The CDR3 sequence: CASSTGLAGGSYNEQFF. In nucleotides, the CDR3 is TGTGCCAGCAGCACGGGACTAGCGGGCGGCTCCTACAATGAGCAGTTCTTC.

The chain has TRBV25-1 and TRBJ1-2; 11 nucleotides match TRBD1. The CDR3 is made up of 15 amino acids. Germline V CDR1 and CDR2: MGHDK, SYGVNS. V gave up 1 base and J gave up 8 bases; unmatched junction bases: 6. The CDR3 sequence is CASSEWRTGGEGYTF. The DNA for the CDR3 is TGTGCCAGCAGTGAATGGAGGACAGGGGGCGAAGGCTACACCTTC.

This chain joins TRBV5-1 and TRBJ1-2; D is ambiguous. The CDR3 extends over 15 amino acids. Trimming removed 0 bases at V and 3 bases at J, with 12 bases between. The germline CDR1 and CDR2 sequences are SGHRS and YFSETQ. This CDR3 is CASSLGIGEYYGYTF. The CDR3, as DNA: TGCGCCAGCAGCTTGGGCATCGGGGAGTACTATGGCTACACCTTC.

The genes are TRBV10-3 and TRBJ1-6; TRBD1 matches at 7 bases. V lost 10 bases, J lost 7 bases, and 7 bases stayed unmatched. CDR1 is ENHRY and CDR2 is SYGVKD in the germline V gene. The CDR3 consists of 13 residues. As DNA, the CDR3 is TGTGCCACCGAAGACAGGGAGAATTCACCCCTCCACTTT. Its protein product is CATEDRENSPLHF.

The chain joins TRBV7-8 to TRBJ2-1, with TRBD2 matching 10 bases. Losses at the gene ends were 2 bases for V and 9 bases for J; bases not matched to a gene: 4. The CDR3 covers 14 residues. Germline V gene lookup returns CDR1 SGHVS and CDR2 FQNEAQ. The CDR3 is CASSLSLAGAEQFF. Here the CDR3 DNA reads TGTGCCAGCAGCTTAAGTCTAGCGGGAGCTGAGCAGTTCTTC.

The genes are TRBV5-8 and TRBJ2-1; maybe TRBD2 (5 bases). This CDR3 is built from 12 residues. V gave up 2 bases and J gave up 12 bases, with 12 bases separating them. The germline gives CDR1 SGHTS, CDR2 YDEGEE. The CDR3 nucleotides are TGTGCCAGCAGCTTTCCGGGGTTGGGGCAGTTCTTC. Its protein is CASSFPGLGQFF.

The chain recombines TRBV27 with TRBJ1-1; TRBD1 matches 9 bases. The CDR3 has 17 amino acids. Trimming cost V 1 base and J 0 bases; bases outside gene matches: 6. Germline V gene sequence: CDR1 MNHEY, CDR2 SMNVEV (reference sequence). Written as DNA, the CDR3 is TGTGCCAGCAGTTTATTGACAGGGGGATTGGTGAACACTGAAGCTTTCTTT. As protein: CASSLLTGGLVNTEAFF.

The V call is TRBV6-6, the J call TRBJ1-5; 10 positions agree with TRBD1. The germline gives CDR1 MNHNY, CDR2 SVGAGI (reference sequence). This CDR3 has 15 residues. Unmatched junction bases numbered 6, after V lost 6 bases and J lost 4 bases. This CDR3 is CASSLLGQGNQPQHF. The CDR3 DNA follows: TGTGCCAGCAGCCTCCTGGGACAGGGGAATCAGCCCCAGCATTTT.

The chain's CDR3 is CASSKGTSTDTQYF. CDR3 DNA: TGTGCCAGTAGTAAGGGGACAAGCACAGATACGCAGTATTTT. V gene TRBV19 combines with J gene TRBJ2-3; possible D gene TRBD1, 6 bases. V lost 4 bases, J lost 0 bases, and 8 bases lay in between. The CDR3 spans 14 residues. Germline loops: CDR1 LNHDA, CDR2 SQIVND (reference sequence).

This clone has a handful of counts. V and J are TRBV5-6 and TRBJ2-7; D is unclear. In germline, CDR1 is SGHDT, CDR2 YYEEEE. This CDR3 spans 12 amino acids. Trimming took 0 bases from V and 3 from J, leaving 4 bases between them. The CDR3 DNA is TGTGCCAGCAGCTTGGGGGACTACGAGCAGTACGTC. This translates into CASSLGDYEQYV.

The chain recombines TRBV28 with TRBJ2-7; 12 bases align to TRBD2. There are 17 residues in the CDR3. The germline CDR1 and CDR2 sequences are MDHEN and SYDVKM. The V gene end was trimmed by 6 bases and the J gene end by 2 bases; junction bases not matched to a gene: 11. In DNA form, the CDR3 reads TGTGCCAGCAGCTATACGCTAGCGGGAGGGCCGGCCTACGAGCAGTACTTC. This sequence encodes CASSYTLAGGPAYEQYF.

This chain joins TRBV6-5 and TRBJ2-1; weak D call: TRBD1 (5 bases). Germline CDR1 is MNHEY and CDR2 is SVGAGI. V lost 5 bases, J lost 6 bases, and 14 bases lay in between. CDR3 length: 14 amino acids. The CDR3 nucleotides are TGTGCCAGCAGTATCCAGGGTCCGGGCAATGAGCAGTTCTTC. This encodes CASSIQGPGNEQFF.

A single count supports this clone. The chain combines TRBV5-6 with TRBJ2-5; possible D gene TRBD1, 6 bases. Germline lookup yields CDR1 SGHDT and CDR2 YYEEEE. The CDR3 is 15 residues long. Deletions cut 4 bases from V and 5 bases from J, with 18 bases between. CDR3 bases: TGTGCCAGCAGCCTTACACAGGGCTTAGGGGAGACCCAGTACTTC. This gives the protein CASSLTQGLGETQYF.

V gene TRBV5-1 combines with J gene TRBJ2-3; possibly TRBD2 for D (6 bases). The germline V gene has CDR1 SGHRS and CDR2 YFSETQ. CDR3 length: 16 residues. V lost 0 bases to trimming and J lost 4 bases, with 15 bases between them. The CDR3 protein is CASSLEGGTPPDTQYF. The CDR3 DNA is TGCGCCAGCAGCTTGGAGGGCGGGACCCCCCCAGATACGCAGTATTTT.

This clone has only one observation. The V call is TRBV27, the J call TRBJ2-1; TRBD2 aligns across 7 bases. V lost 3 bases and J lost 7; bases outside the gene matches: 9. The CDR3 covers 15 residues. Germline CDR1 MNHEY, CDR2 SMNVEV (reference sequence). In DNA form, the CDR3 reads TGTGCCAGCAGTTTGAAGACTAGCCTTTTGAATGAGCAGTTCTTC. Residues: CASSLKTSLLNEQFF.

The genes are TRBV6-1 and TRBJ1-2; 9 bases map to TRBD1. Germline V gene lookup returns CDR1 MNHNS and CDR2 SASEGT. V lost 5 bases to trimming and J lost 2 bases; unmatched junction nucleotides: 3. The CDR3 loop spans 14 amino acids. The CDR3 reads CASSLGTGNYGYTF. DNA for the CDR3: TGTGCCAGCAGTCTGGGGACAGGGAACTATGGCTACACCTTC.

The chain recombines TRBV4-2 with TRBJ1-1; 7 bases fit TRBD1. V lost 5 bases and J lost 5; bases outside the gene matches: 5. Germline CDR1 reads LGHNA; CDR2 reads YNFKEQ. This CDR3 region has 13 residues. In DNA form, the CDR3 reads TGTGCCAGCAGCTCCCAGGGGGAAACTGAAGCTTTCTTT. Protein sequence: CASSSQGETEAFF.

This chain joins TRBV5-4 and TRBJ1-4; 10 bases agree with TRBD1. Germline assignment: CDR1 SGHNT and CDR2 YYREEE (reference sequence). The CDR3 is made up of 16 amino acids. V was pared by 0 bases and J by 2 bases, with 1 base of the junction left unmatched. The CDR3 is CASSLGQGATNEKLFF. CDR3 DNA: TGTGCCAGCAGCTTGGGACAGGGGGCTACTAATGAAAAACTGTTTTTT.

The chain is built from TRBV5-1 and TRBJ2-3; 11 positions match TRBD2. The CDR3 has 16 amino acids. Germline trimming cut 4 bases from V and 3 bases from J; bases unmatched to any gene: 7. CDR1 and CDR2 (germline): SGHRS, YFSETQ. The CDR3 DNA reads TGCGCCAGCAGCGCCGGGACTAGCGGATTAACAGATACGCAGTATTTT. This translates into CASSAGTSGLTDTQYF.

In DNA, the CDR3 is TGTGCCAGCAGTTACTCGGGGGGGACCGGGGAGCTGTTTTTT. Its protein product is CASSYSGGTGELFF. This chain links TRBV6-6 with TRBJ2-2; TRBD2 matches at 7 bases. J lost 5 bases, V lost 0 bases, and 0 bases had no gene match. Germline values: CDR1 MNHNY, CDR2 SVGAGI (reference sequence). The CDR3 consists of 14 residues.

The J gene is TRBJ1-2, the V gene TRBV6-1; D is possibly TRBD1 (5 bases). The CDR3 spans 13 residues. Germline-derived CDR1 and CDR2 are MNHNS and SASEGT. The V end lost 0 bases, the J end lost 8 bases, and 10 bases lay between the germline ends. The CDR3 is CASSEAGGGGYTF. The CDR3, as DNA: TGTGCCAGCAGTGAAGCGGGGGGAGGAGGCTACACCTTC.